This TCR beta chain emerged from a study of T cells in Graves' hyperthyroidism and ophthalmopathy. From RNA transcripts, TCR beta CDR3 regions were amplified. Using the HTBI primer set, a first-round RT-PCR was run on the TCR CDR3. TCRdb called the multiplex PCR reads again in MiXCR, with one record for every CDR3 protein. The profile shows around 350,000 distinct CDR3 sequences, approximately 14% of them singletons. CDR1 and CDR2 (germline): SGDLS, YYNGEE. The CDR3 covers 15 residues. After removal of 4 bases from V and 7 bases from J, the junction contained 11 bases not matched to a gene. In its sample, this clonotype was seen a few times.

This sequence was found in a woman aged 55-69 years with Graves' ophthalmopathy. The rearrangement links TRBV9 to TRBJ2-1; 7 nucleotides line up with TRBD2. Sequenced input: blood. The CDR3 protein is CASSTDHLGGNEQFF. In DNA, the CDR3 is TGTGCCAGCAGCACCGACCACCTCGGGGGGAATGAGCAGTTCTTC.